This T cell receptor beta chain was recorded in a study of shared clonotypes between healthy human individuals (dated by TCRdb to the early 2020s). With regard to the full study: Two women and a few men aged 18 to 49 years were included in the cohort. The study deeply sequenced blood TCR repertoires of 5 or 6 healthy adults to estimate repertoire size and the extent of clonotype sharing between individuals. To increase sequencing depth and limit assay-specific biases, TCR repertoire library preparation and sequencing were carried out by different laboratories using diverse techniques. Between about 0.8 and 9 billion PBMCs per donor were obtained by leukapheresis. Per donor, three plates each were used for CD4 naive and CD4 memory, two for CD8 naive, and one for CD8 memory. Results the study describes overall, beyond this receptor: Clonotypes shared by all four sorted-subset donors showed higher generation probabilities than non-shared clonotypes. Incomplete sequencing was indicated by rarefaction of sorted-subset datasets, despite the large sequencing depth. Pairwise subsampling indicated that sequencing depth was expected to affect the degree of clonotype sharing among donors. About 5% of naive CD4, 3.5% of naive CD8, 2.3% of memory CD4, and 0.4% of memory CD8 clonotypes were shared across a handful of donors. Naive subsets generally had larger estimated clonotype richness than memory subsets did. Sampling was restricted to blood, and TCR repertoires in tissues likely differ from the TCR repertoires found in blood. Because the study included a small number of donors, the genetic and exposure-history diversity represented was limited.

TCR CDR3 regions were amplified from genomic DNA by multiplex PCR using the deep immunoSEQ assay. Extracted genomic DNA from each cell subset was distributed evenly across all wells of several immunoSEQ 96-well plates, and each plate was treated as a replicate. For sorted subsets, each replicate PCR was loaded with roughly 190 ng genomic DNA, equivalent to 32,000 or so T cell genomes. The purified libraries were quantified using a Qubit 3.0 fluorometer, sized with a Bioanalyzer 2100, and then quantified again using the KAPA Library Quantification kit. Each immunoSEQ 96-well plate was sequenced on its own single-read 150-cycle Illumina NextSeq 550 flow cell. The original pipeline was this. Because the immunoSEQ output held only junctional sequences and lacked quality scores, the filtering could not match the filtering applied to full-length reads. Sequences were annotated with PyIR, a Python wrapper for IgBLAST v1.9, using IMGT germline references to assign V/J genes and CDR3. Reads with weak V/J assignments (E-value above 1e-6), missing CDR3, stop codons, out-of-frame junctions, or ambiguous translated residues were removed. A V3J clonotype was defined by an identical inferred V gene, J gene, and CDR3 amino acid sequence. Percentage overlap between repertoires was calculated by dividing the number of shared unique clonotypes by the size of the smaller repertoire. Repertoire richness was assessed with RTK rarefaction, the Chao1 estimator, and Recon v2.1 estimates of unobserved clonotypes. Generation probabilities for all TCRbeta clonotypes obtained by the gDNA method from several donors were computed using OLGA. Entries here come from immuneACCESS through TCRdb and include only in-frame sequences with V and J called. Some clones fail to appear in such tables; in the studies checked, an unresolved V gene covers under half of the shortfall, and the cause of the remainder is unknown. V and J calls and clone size come straight from that table; D and trimming were deduced from the DNA. The sample has some 1,600,000 clones on record, around 98% of them singletons. The biggest ten clones account for around 0.45% of the sample.

The donors were healthy, HIV-negative adults who had no recently reported acute infections or vaccinations. Every donor was a Caucasian adult living in Nashville, Tennessee, USA. CD4+ T cells were enriched by magnetic negative selection; naive cells were then positively selected on CD45RA, and the negative fraction formed the memory subset. After blood collection by leukapheresis, PBMCs were isolated using Ficoll-Histopaque density gradient centrifugation and then cryopreserved in the vapor phase of liquid nitrogen. Purity and quantity of every magnetically sorted T cell population were checked by analytical flow cytometry. From each sorted fraction, genomic DNA was isolated and quantified by UV absorbance on a Nanodrop 2000c. To note about this clone: Its antigen target is currently unknown. Base qualities are not at hand, and no much larger clone is one base apart.

Sequenced: naive CD4+ T cells sorted from blood. Read against the paper, the sample's cell subset or site label means: CD45RA+ positively selected. This TCR derives from a young man in good health.

The bases are TGTGCCAGCAGCGCTAGCGGGAGGGCCTACACAGATACGCAGTATTTT. The resulting protein is CASSASGRAYTDTQYF. Recombination connected TRBV9 to TRBJ2-3; 12 nucleotides in the junction match TRBD2. Its CDR3 holds 16 amino acids, cysteine through phenylalanine. The only DNA kept is the CDR3, 48 bases in frame from the first base. From a lookup of the germline V gene, CDR1 and CDR2 are SGDLS and YYNGEE. V is pruned by 3 bases and J by 2 bases, leaving 4 bases of the junction without a gene match.